The rows below give T cell receptor beta chains drawn from one sample of a study of T-cell memory formation after mild COVID-19. TCRdb reanalysed the 5' RACE reads using MiXCR and keeps one entry per CDR3 protein. The table lists about 260,000 distinct CDR3 sequences, around 8% of them singletons, with around a fifth in the top ten. Source material: PBMCs or a T cell subset sorted from them (not recorded which). All receptors come from a man between 18 and 29 years old who had mild COVID-19 (a few samples of this study predate the infection). Cell type and time point are not known. The CDR3 runs from the conserved cysteine through the conserved F or W. The D gene is left open where the match is weak. Rows give clone size only sometimes, using once, few, many, or a class for an expanded clone.

J: TRBJ1-1
size: few
D: .
V: TRBV5-1
DNA: TGCGCCAGCAGCTTGGGGGGGACACCAGAAGCTTTCTTT
CDR3: CASSLGGTPEAFF

J: TRBJ1-2
size: few
D: .
V: TRBV6-5
DNA: TGTGCCAGCAGTTACTCGTTAACTGGCGGCTACACCTTC
CDR3: CASSYSLTGGYTF

J: TRBJ2-3
size: .
D: .
V: TRBV3-1
DNA: TGTGCCAGCAGCCAAGATCTGAGCACAGATACGCAGTATTTT
CDR3: CASSQDLSTDTQYF

J: TRBJ2-1
size: few
D: TRBD2
V: TRBV9
DNA: TGTGCCAGCAGCCCGGCAGCTGGACTAGCGGGGGACAATGAGCAGTTCTTC
CDR3: CASSPAAGLAGDNEQFF

J: TRBJ2-1
size: few
D: .
V: TRBV18
DNA: TGTGCCAGCTCCGTAGGGGCAAATGAGCAGTTCTTC
CDR3: CASSVGANEQFF

J: TRBJ2-1
size: .
D: .
V: TRBV24-1
DNA: TGTGCCACCAGTGATCCCCGGGCGGGACAGTGGGGGAATGAGCAGTTCTTC
CDR3: CATSDPRAGQWGNEQFF

J: TRBJ1-1
size: .
D: .
V: TRBV19
DNA: TGTGCCAGTAGTATAGTAAAGGGGACTGAAGCTTTCTTT
CDR3: CASSIVKGTEAFF

J: TRBJ1-5
size: .
D: TRBD1
V: TRBV20-1
DNA: TGCAGTGCTAGGACCACAGGGGGCGGGGGTCAGCCCCAGCATTTT
CDR3: CSARTTGGGGQPQHF

J: TRBJ2-5
size: .
D: .
V: TRBV20-1
DNA: TGCAGTGCTTCTACCCAGGGCTCCCAAGAGACCCAGTACTTC
CDR3: CSASTQGSQETQYF

J: TRBJ1-2
size: .
D: .
V: TRBV7-9
DNA: TGTGCCAGCAGCCCCCAGACTGGCGATGTGGATGGCTACACCTTC
CDR3: CASSPQTGDVDGYTF

J: TRBJ1-6
size: few
D: TRBD1
V: TRBV4-3
DNA: TGCGCCAGCAGCCAAGATCGGGCAACAGGGGCTAATTCACCCCTCCACTTT
CDR3: CASSQDRATGANSPLHF

J: TRBJ2-4
size: .
D: TRBD2
V: TRBV7-3
DNA: TGTGCCAGCAGCCTCGGGACTACTCAAAACATTCAGTACTTC
CDR3: CASSLGTTQNIQYF

J: TRBJ1-2
size: many
D: .
V: TRBV11-2
DNA: TGTGCCAGCAGCTTAGATCAGGGGAGCTATGGCTACACCTTC
CDR3: CASSLDQGSYGYTF

J: TRBJ2-2
size: .
D: .
V: TRBV7-9
DNA: TGTGCCAGCAGCTTCGGGGGGCATACCGGGGAGCTGTTTTTT
CDR3: CASSFGGHTGELFF

J: TRBJ1-5
size: .
D: .
V: TRBV19
DNA: TGTGCCAGTAGTTGGGACGGTTCTCAGGGTCAGCCCCAGCATTTT
CDR3: CASSWDGSQGQPQHF

J: TRBJ1-2
size: .
D: TRBD1
V: TRBV4-1
DNA: TGCGCCAGCAGCCATGTAACAGGGGACTATGGCTACACCTTC
CDR3: CASSHVTGDYGYTF

J: TRBJ1-3
size: few
D: .
V: TRBV5-1
DNA: TGCGCCAGCAGCTGGTACGGGGCAGGGGAGTCTGGAAACACCATATATTTT
CDR3: CASSWYGAGESGNTIYF

J: TRBJ2-5
size: .
D: .
V: TRBV7-9
DNA: TGTGCCAGCAGCAGGGATGTTAAAGAGACCCAGTACTTC
CDR3: CASSRDVKETQYF

J: TRBJ2-5
size: .
D: TRBD1
V: TRBV24-1
DNA: TGTGCCACCAGAACAGGGGACGGCGAGACCCAGTACTTC
CDR3: CATRTGDGETQYF

J: TRBJ2-6
size: few
D: .
V: TRBV5-1
DNA: TGCGCCAGCAGCCCCCTCCCAACTGGGGCCAACGTCCTGACTTTC
CDR3: CASSPLPTGANVLTF

J: TRBJ2-1
size: .
D: .
V: TRBV2
DNA: TGTGCCAGCAGTGACACAGGGATCGATGAGCAGTTCTTC
CDR3: CASSDTGIDEQFF

J: TRBJ2-7
size: few
D: .
V: TRBV28
DNA: TGTGCCAGCAGGGACACCGGGATCCGGTTATCCTACGAGCAGTACTTC
CDR3: CASRDTGIRLSYEQYF

J: TRBJ2-2
size: .
D: .
V: TRBV5-1
DNA: TGCGCCAGCAGCTTGGTTGCGGGTTCGGCCGGGGAGCTGTTTTTT
CDR3: CASSLVAGSAGELFF

J: TRBJ2-1
size: few
D: .
V: TRBV5-1
DNA: TGCGCCAGCAGCTTTGGGGAGACCTACAATGAGCAGTTCTTC
CDR3: CASSFGETYNEQFF

J: TRBJ2-3
size: .
D: TRBD2
V: TRBV4-1
DNA: TGCGCCAGCAGCCAAGAGCGAGGTATAGCGGGGGTGTCCACAGATACGCAGTATTTT
CDR3: CASSQERGIAGVSTDTQYF

J: TRBJ1-1
size: .
D: .
V: TRBV7-9
DNA: TGTGCCAGCAGCTTATCGGAACAGAACACTGAAGCTTTCTTT
CDR3: CASSLSEQNTEAFF

J: TRBJ1-4
size: .
D: TRBD1
V: TRBV6-5
DNA: TGTGCCAGCAGGGACAGGGGGCGAGGTGAAAAACTGTTTTTT
CDR3: CASRDRGRGEKLFF

J: TRBJ1-2
size: few
D: .
V: TRBV6-5
DNA: TGTGCCAGCAGCTCCGGGACGGTCTCTCCACAATATGGCTACACCTTC
CDR3: CASSSGTVSPQYGYTF

J: TRBJ2-5
size: .
D: TRBD2
V: TRBV12-3/TRBV12-4
DNA: TGTGCCAGCACCGCCCGGCGGGGGTTGACCCAGTACTTC
CDR3: CASTARRGLTQYF

J: TRBJ2-2
size: few
D: TRBD1
V: TRBV2
DNA: TGTGCCAGCAGCGGCCCGACAGGGGGTGTGGGGGAGCTGTTTTTT
CDR3: CASSGPTGGVGELFF

J: TRBJ2-1
size: .
D: .
V: TRBV7-3
DNA: TGTGCCAGCAGCTTAAGTACGGGTAACAATGAGCAGTTCTTC
CDR3: CASSLSTGNNEQFF

J: TRBJ1-4
size: .
D: .
V: TRBV28
DNA: TGTGCCTGCGACAGCGGGGATGAAAAACTGTTTTTT
CDR3: CACDSGDEKLFF

J: TRBJ2-6
size: few
D: .
V: TRBV12-3/TRBV12-4
DNA: TGTGCCAGCAGTTGGAACAGGAGGCCTGGGGCCAACGTCCTGACTTTC
CDR3: CASSWNRRPGANVLTF